These 27 T cell receptor beta chains originate from one sample sequenced in a study of metastatic and nonmetastatic thyroid tumors. With MiXCR, TCRdb reprocessed the PCR reads. The sample holds roughly 28,000 clones, around 25% seen once. No patient received treatment before thyroid surgery. Input material: blood. All receptors derive from a female donor with papillary thyroid cancer or a benign thyroid nodule (not recorded which). Some clones in this sample may be carry-over from other donors' samples.

This clone was seen ten or more times. This sequence joins TRBV30 and TRBJ1-5; 8 bases agree with TRBD1. The CDR3 loop spans 13 amino acids. Trimming removed 3 bases from V and 6 bases from J; junction bases left unmatched: 4. Germline values: CDR1 GTSNPN, CDR2 SVGIG (reference sequence). The CDR3: CAWSRQGSQPQHF. The CDR3, as DNA: TGTGCCTGGAGCAGACAGGGGAGTCAGCCCCAGCATTTT.

This clone came up many times. The genes are TRBV2 and TRBJ2-3; D is tentatively TRBD1 or TRBD2 (5 bases each). Trimming stripped 5 bases from V and 4 bases from J, with 13 bases between. The CDR3 is 14 amino acids. Germline lookup yields CDR1 SNHLY and CDR2 FYNNEI. The CDR3 sequence is CASSPIEGPDTQYF. The CDR3 DNA follows: TGTGCCAGCAGTCCAATAGAGGGACCAGATACGCAGTATTTT.

This clone is medium-sized (0.01 to 0.1%) in the sample. V and J are TRBV2 and TRBJ2-7; D ambiguous. Trimming left V 8 bases short and J 6 bases short, with 8 bases between. The CDR3 covers 10 residues. Germline assignment: CDR1 SNHLY and CDR2 FYNNEI. CDR3 bases: TGTGCCAGCCGAAGGCGCGAGCAGTACGTC. This codes for CASRRREQYV.

This clone has a single count. The chain has TRBV6-1 and TRBJ1-2; D remains unclear. The CDR3 runs 11 residues. V was trimmed by 5 bases and J by 11 bases, leaving 12 bases between them. CDR1 MNHNS and CDR2 SASEGT come from the germline V gene. The CDR3 nucleotides are TGTGCCAGCAGTCGAACCGAAGGGTACACCTTC. This translates into CASSRTEGYTF.

This clone has a count of ten or more. The chain carries TRBV19 and TRBJ2-1; possibly TRBD2 for D (7 bases). The ends were cut back, 5 bases at V and 7 bases at J, with 18 bases in the middle. The length of the CDR3 is 15 residues. Germline V lookup: CDR1 LNHDA, CDR2 SQIVND (reference sequence). The CDR3 nucleotides read TGTGCCAGTAGTCCCCGTAGGGGGGACTATAATGAGCAGTTCTTC. The encoded protein is CASSPRRGDYNEQFF. Supplemented by reference TRBV19 and TRBJ2-1, the full variable domain reads DGGITQSPKYLFRKEGQNVTLSCEQNLNHDAMYWYRQDPGQGLRLIYYSQIVNDFQKGDIAEGYSVSREKKESFPLTVTSAQKNPTAFYLCASSPRRGDYNEQFFGPGTRLTVL.

This clone was seen many times. Other DNA sequences in this specimen translate into the identical CDR3. The rearrangement joins TRBV5-8 to TRBJ2-7; a weak D match, TRBD2 (5 bases). The V end lost 0 bases, the J end lost 1 base, and 8 bases lay between the germline ends. The length of the CDR3 is 14 residues. The germline V gene encodes CDR1 SGHTS and CDR2 YDEGEE. The chain's CDR3 is CASSLDPGSYEQYF. DNA of the CDR3: TGTGCCAGCAGCTTGGACCCGGGGTCCTACGAGCAGTACTTC.

In its sample, this clone was seen many times. In the same sample, other DNA sequences code for this CDR3. This rearrangement joins TRBV3-1 to TRBJ1-1; no clear D gene. The V end lost 4 bases, the J end lost 4 bases, and 13 bases lay between the germline ends. Per germline, CDR1 LGHDT and CDR2 YNNKEL (reference sequence). This CDR3 has 14 amino acids. CDR3 DNA sequence: TGTGCCAGCAGCCGCGGTGGGGAGGGCACTGAAGCTTTCTTT. This translates into CASSRGGEGTEAFF.

A note on this clone: A much larger clonotype is one base distant, so this may be a read error. This sample also contains other DNA sequences that code for the same CDR3. This sequence joins TRBV10-2 and TRBJ2-3; unclear D gene. CDR3 length equals 10 residues. The V end was cut by 11 bases, the J end by 6 bases, with 9 bases between. Germline values: CDR1 WSHSY, CDR2 SAAADI. DNA for the CDR3: TGCGCCCCAATCACGGATACGCAGTATTTT. Protein product: CAPITDTQYF.

This clone came up many times. J is TRBJ2-4 and V is TRBV19, with 8 bases matching TRBD2. With 5 bases clipped from V and 1 base from J, the junction kept 4 bases outside the gene matches. Germline V gives CDR1 LNHDA, CDR2 SQIVND (reference sequence). The CDR3 runs 15 residues. The CDR3 DNA reads TGTGCCAGTAGTTTCCGGGAGGGGGCCAAAAACATTCAGTACTTC. Amino acid sequence: CASSFREGAKNIQYF.

This clone has at least ten counts. CDR3 sequence (DNA): TGTGCCAGCAGCTCCACCATAGAGACCCAGTACTTC. This sequence encodes CASSSTIETQYF. The chain combines TRBV5-6 with TRBJ2-5; unclear D gene. The germline CDR1 and CDR2 sequences are SGHDT and YYEEEE. CDR3 length: 12 amino acids. V was pared by 3 bases and J by 4 bases, with 7 bases between.

The chain employs TRBV20-1 and TRBJ2-2; 10 bases are a match to TRBD2. The ends lost 2 bases at V and 3 bases at J; junction bases unmatched: 0. The CDR3 consists of 14 residues. The V gene's germline CDR1 is DFQATT and CDR2 SNEGSKA (reference sequence). CDR3 region: CSARLAGDTGELFF. For the CDR3, the DNA is TGCAGTGCTAGACTAGCGGGAGACACCGGGGAGCTGTTTTTT.

The chain is built from TRBV4-1 and TRBJ1-4, with unresolved D. The germline V gene has CDR1 MGHRA and CDR2 YSYEKL. Trimming took 2 bases from V and 4 from J, leaving 8 bases between them. CDR3 length: 14 residues. CDR3 residues: CASSQYGDNEKLFF. CDR3 nucleotides: TGCGCCAGCAGCCAATACGGGGATAATGAAAAACTGTTTTTT.

The rearrangement uses TRBV11-1 and TRBJ1-1; 7 bases align to TRBD1. J gave up 7 bases and V 4 bases, and 15 bases lay outside the gene matches. This CDR3 has 16 amino acids. Germline values: CDR1 SGHAT, CDR2 FQDESV (reference sequence). The CDR3 coding sequence is TGTGCCAGCAGCTCCAGTGAAGCAGGGGGACGTGTTGAAGCTTTCTTT. Its protein product is CASSSSEAGGRVEAFF.

In this sample, this clone turned up many times. A read error may be the cause here, since a much bigger clone is one base away. Other DNA sequences in this specimen translate into the identical CDR3. The CDR3 DNA reads as TGCGCCAGCAGCTCTAGGACGGAGAACACTGAGGCTTTCTTT. Protein product: CASSSRTENTEAFF. V usage is TRBV5-1 and J usage is TRBJ1-1; D unclear. The CDR3 length is 14 residues. Germline CDR1 and CDR2: SGHRS and YFSETQ.

In this sample, this clone turned up a few times. The chain carries TRBV29-1 and TRBJ2-2; D is tentatively TRBD1 or TRBD2 (5 bases each). The CDR3 runs to 14 residues. The V gene's germline CDR1 is SQVTM and CDR2 ANQGSEA. Trimming removed 6 bases from V and 4 bases from J, with 15 bases in between. This CDR3 reads CSVKGTAITGELFF. Written as DNA, the CDR3 is TGCAGCGTAAAAGGGACGGCAATCACCGGGGAGCTGTTTTTT.

This clone was observed a handful of times. The chain employs TRBV24-1 and TRBJ2-3; the D call may be TRBD1 or TRBD2 (5 bases each). V was pared by 7 bases and J by 2 bases, with 12 bases between. Germline V gene data show CDR1 as KGHDR and CDR2 as SFDVKD. The CDR3 totals 14 residues. CDR3 sequence reads: CATSQRGLTDTQYF. The CDR3 DNA reads TGTGCCACCAGCCAGAGGGGCCTCACAGATACGCAGTATTTT.

This clone occurred a few times. This chain connects TRBV29-1 to TRBJ1-5; a possible D gene is TRBD1 (6 bases). Germline V gene lookup returns CDR1 SQVTM and CDR2 ANQGSEA. This CDR3 is 13 amino acids long. The V end lost 3 bases, the J end lost 5 bases, and 11 bases lay between the germline ends. In nucleotides, the CDR3 is TGCAGCGTTGAGGTTAACAGGGATCAGCCCCAGCATTTT. It specifies CSVEVNRDQPQHF.

In its sample, this clone was seen a few times. The chain couples TRBV27 to TRBJ1-4; the D gene is possibly TRBD1 (5 bases). Germline-derived CDR1 and CDR2 are MNHEY and SMNVEV (reference sequence). The ends were cut back, 6 bases at V and 5 bases at J, with 10 bases in the middle. The CDR3 sequence is 13 residues long. DNA for the CDR3: TGTGCCAGCAGAGGGACGGTAAATGAAAAACTGTTTTTT. Translated: CASRGTVNEKLFF.

At least ten counts were recorded for this clone. The genes are TRBV20-1 and TRBJ1-1; 7 bases fit TRBD1. Unmatched junction bases numbered 5, after V lost 6 bases and J lost 1 base. Germline-derived CDR1 and CDR2 are DFQATT and SNEGSKA (reference sequence). CDR3 length: 13 residues. CDR3 coding DNA: TGCAGTGCGCCGGGACAGTGGAACACTGAAGCTTTCTTT. It is translated as CSAPGQWNTEAFF.

This clone is labeled medium-sized (0.01 to 0.1%). J is TRBJ2-7 and V is TRBV28; 9 bases fit TRBD1. This CDR3 contains 15 residues. Germline assignment: CDR1 MDHEN and CDR2 SYDVKM. V lost 1 base to trimming and J lost 3 bases; unmatched junction nucleotides: 4. The CDR3 DNA sequence: TGTGCCAGCAGTTTATTTGGGACAGGGAACTACGAGCAGTACTTC. This gives the protein CASSLFGTGNYEQYF. The full variable domain, rest sourced from reference TRBV28 and TRBJ2-7, is DVKVTQSSRYLVKRTGEKVFLECVQDMDHENMFWYRQDPGLGLRLIYFSYDVKMKEKGDIPEGYSVSREKKERFSLILESASTNQTSMYLCASSLFGTGNYEQYFGPGTRLTVT.

Comment on this clone: At one boundary the junction diverges from the germline segment, which might be a read error. The J gene is TRBJ2-7, the V gene TRBV7-2; D might be TRBD2 (5 bases). Germline loops: CDR1 SGHTA, CDR2 FQGNSA. This CDR3 has 13 residues. This CDR3 reads CASSLSSSHEQYF. CDR3 sequence (DNA): TGTGCCAGCAGCTTATCTAGCTCCCACGAGCAGTACTTC.

In DNA, the CDR3 is TGTGCCAGCAGCTTAGACTGGCGGGCATCCACTGAAGCTTTCTTT. Its protein is CASSLDWRASTEAFF. V usage is TRBV7-2 and J usage is TRBJ1-1; D unclear. There are 15 residues in the CDR3. V gave up 1 base and J gave up 4 bases, with 13 bases separating them. CDR1 is SGHTA, CDR2 FQGNSA, per germline.

Points on this clone: This sequence may be a read error, since a much larger clone differs from it by one base. The chain employs TRBV19 and TRBJ2-1; TRBD2 matches at 9 bases. V shed 5 bases and J 9 bases; nucleotides not matched to a gene: 14. CDR1 is LNHDA and CDR2 is SQIVND in the germline V gene (reference sequence). The CDR3 covers 16 residues. The CDR3 here is CASSPGILAGAGEQFF. The CDR3 DNA sequence: TGTGCCAGTAGTCCCGGGATTTTAGCGGGAGCGGGTGAGCAGTTCTTC.

The rearrangement links TRBV6-5 to TRBJ1-1, with 8 bases that match TRBD1. Germline V CDR1 and CDR2: MNHEY, SVGAGI. After removal of 8 bases from V and 6 bases from J, the junction contained 8 bases not matched to a gene. The CDR3 is 13 amino acids. CDR3 DNA sequence: TGTGCCAGCGGTTTTGGACAGGGACCTGAAGCTTTCTTT. This sequence encodes CASGFGQGPEAFF.

By proportion, this clone is medium-sized. The chain uses TRBV6-2 or TRBV6-3 and TRBJ2-7, with D perhaps matching TRBD1 (5 bases). V lost 2 bases to trimming and J lost 6 bases, with 11 bases between them. The germline V gene has CDR1 MNHEY and CDR2 SVGEGT. The CDR3 is 13 residues long. CDR3 sequence reads: CASSYLRGSEQYV. CDR3 DNA sequence: TGTGCCAGCAGTTACCTTAGGGGTTCCGAGCAGTACGTC.

As for this clone: This clone may be a read error of a much larger clone one base away. The chain recombines TRBV5-6 with TRBJ1-4; no firm D call. The length of the CDR3 is 13 residues. Per the germline V gene, CDR1 is SGHDT and CDR2 is YYEEEE. The CDR3 coding sequence is TGTACCAGCAGCGGCGGGGTCGGGGAAAAACTGTTTTTT. This translates into CTSSGGVGEKLFF.

There are many counts of this clone. V and J are TRBV7-8 and TRBJ2-1; a weak D match, TRBD2 (6 bases). Germline V gene data show CDR1 as SGHVS and CDR2 as FQNEAQ. There are 15 residues in the CDR3. V was pared by 2 bases and J by 8 bases, with 16 bases between. CDR3 nucleotides: TGTGCCAGCAGCTTACTGGTAGCGGTGCGCCATGAGCAGTTCTTC. This encodes CASSLLVAVRHEQFF.